The entry that follows covers one TCR beta chain sequence. TCRdb independently ran MiXCR on the RACE reads; one entry per CDR3 protein. Counted here are roughly 380,000 distinct CDR3 sequences, approximately 5% occurring once; the ten biggest clones make up about 2.5%. V lost 0 bases to trimming and J lost 4 bases; unmatched junction nucleotides: 6. The germline gives CDR1 LGHDT, CDR2 YNNKEL (reference sequence). The CDR3 is 16 residues long. These data are taken from a study of human T cells and chemical hapten exposure. Time point: pre-sensitization, week 0. Regarding treatment: therapeutic diphenylcyclopropenone sensitization with weekly scalp DPC.

Sequences were derived from whole blood, sampled in connection with sensitization to the hapten diphenylcyclopropenone (DPC). The sequence came from a woman between 45 and 65 years old with alopecia areata. Some clones in this sample may be carry-over from other donors' samples. J is TRBJ2-3 and V is TRBV3-1; TRBD2 agrees at 8 bases. The CDR3 nucleotides read TGTGCCAGCAGCCAAGATCCAGCGGGAGCGGCAGATACGCAGTATTTT. Amino acids: CASSQDPAGAADTQYF.